These T cell receptor beta chains were read from a single sample in a study of beta chain features in type 1 diabetes. Sequencing was performed with immunoSEQ multiplex PCR; in TCRdb, only in-frame clones are kept and a portion is missing. The top ten clones hold around 0.04% of a sample with about 710,000 clones, about 14% of them seen once. The specimen was naive CD4+ T cells from blood. The receptors were gathered from a man younger than 35 with type 1 diabetes. Both conserved end residues are part of each CDR3. A D gene is named only where the DNA matches it firmly. Part of the rows lack a size; the others show once, few, many or a class for expanded clones.

D,J,size,V,DNA,CDR3
TRBD1,TRBJ1-3,.,TRBV9,TGTGCCAGCAGCGTATCGACAGGGAGCTCTGGAAACACCATATATTTT,CASSVSTGSSGNTIYF
.,TRBJ2-3,.,TRBV7-9,TGTGCCAGCACCGAGCAGGATACGCAGTATTTT,CASTEQDTQYF
.,TRBJ2-7,.,TRBV30,TGTGCCTGGAACGCAGGCTCCTACGAGCAGTACTTC,CAWNAGSYEQYF
.,TRBJ2-7,.,TRBV7-9,TGTGCCAGCAGTTTCACAGGTTCCTCCTACGAGCAGTACTTC,CASSFTGSSYEQYF
.,TRBJ2-1,.,TRBV11-2,TGTGCCAGCCGCCCCGGGAGCTCCTACAATGAGCAGTTCTTC,CASRPGSSYNEQFF
.,TRBJ2-5,.,TRBV5-1,TGCGCCAGCAGCTTGGAAGGGGACCAAGAGACCCAGTACTTC,CASSLEGDQETQYF
TRBD1,TRBJ2-3,few,TRBV7-2,TGTGCCAGCAGTATACAGGGGGCGCTTGCGGATACGCAGTATTTT,CASSIQGALADTQYF
TRBD2,TRBJ2-1,few,TRBV9,TGTGCCAGCAGCGGACGAATAATTAGCGGGGCCTACAATGAGCAGTTCTTC,CASSGRIISGAYNEQFF
TRBD2,TRBJ2-4,many,TRBV2,TGTGCCAGCAAAGCGGGAGGCATTCAGTACTTC,CASKAGGIQYF
.,TRBJ2-2,few,TRBV5-4,TGTGCCAGCAGCCCTTCTTACACCGGGGAGCTGTTTTTT,CASSPSYTGELFF
.,TRBJ1-1,.,TRBV6-5,TGTGCCAGCAGTCCGTCGACAGGCCTGAACACTGAAGCTTTCTTT,CASSPSTGLNTEAFF
TRBD1,TRBJ1-6,.,TRBV7-8,TGTGCCAGCAGCTCTTCGGACAGGGGGCTTATTGCACCCCTCCACTTT,CASSSSDRGLIAPLHF
.,TRBJ2-2,.,TRBV9,TGTGCCAGCAGCCAAATCGGAGGTGACACCGGGGAGCTGTTTTTT,CASSQIGGDTGELFF
TRBD2,TRBJ2-2,few,TRBV30,TGTGCCTGGAGTGTAGCGGGAGGGCCTTTCCGGGAGCTGTTTTTT,CAWSVAGGPFRELFF
TRBD2,TRBJ2-3,few,TRBV15,TGTGCCACCAGCAGAGGGTGGGGCGGGAGGAACACAGATACGCAGTATTTT,CATSRGWGGRNTDTQYF
.,TRBJ2-5,few,TRBV7-2,TGTGCCAGCAGCTTGGCTCACCAAGAGACCCAGTACTTC,CASSLAHQETQYF
.,TRBJ2-2,.,TRBV30,TGTGCCTGGAGTCTACTTATGAACACCGGGGAGCTGTTTTTT,CAWSLLMNTGELFF
.,TRBJ2-2,few,TRBV14,TGTGCCAGCAGCGTACCGGGACACAACACCGGGGAGCTGTTTTTT,CASSVPGHNTGELFF
TRBD1,TRBJ1-3,few,TRBV9,TGTGCCAGCAGCACCCAACGACAGGGAGGCGGAAACACCATATATTTT,CASSTQRQGGGNTIYF
TRBD1,TRBJ2-7,.,TRBV19,TGTGCCAGTAGCTACAGGGGGTGGGACGAGCAGTACTTC,CASSYRGWDEQYF
.,TRBJ1-4,.,TRBV23-1,TGCGCCAGCAGTTGTAAACCGGGGAGGAGAATAACTAATGAAAAACTGTTTTTT,CASSCKPGRRITNEKLFF
.,TRBJ2-7,few,TRBV7-2,TGTGCCAGCAGCTTCGCGATTGCGCTAATGGGGGTGCAGTACTTC,CASSFAIALMGVQYF
TRBD1,TRBJ2-2,.,TRBV9,TGTGCCAGCACCTCGGACAGGGTTGAGCTGTTTTTT,CASTSDRVELFF
.,TRBJ2-7,.,TRBV27,TGTGCCAGCAGTCAGAGGGGCTACGAGCAGTACTTC,CASSQRGYEQYF
.,TRBJ2-1,few,TRBV6-5,TGTGCCAGCAGGGAGGGACAGTACAATGAGCAGTTCTTC,CASREGQYNEQFF
.,TRBJ2-1,once,TRBV20-1,TGCAGGACCAACAATGAGCAGTTCTTC,CRTNNEQFF
TRBD2,TRBJ2-1,.,TRBV30,TGTGCCTGGAGTGTAAGAGGTCGTCGGGAGGCCAATGAGCAGTTCTTC,CAWSVRGRREANEQFF
TRBD2,TRBJ2-7,.,TRBV5-1,TGCGCCAGCAGCTCCCGGGGACTAGCGATCTACGAGCAGTACTTC,CASSSRGLAIYEQYF
.,TRBJ1-1,.,TRBV7-6,TGTGCCAGCAGCCCAGGGACTAACACTGAAGCTTTCTTT,CASSPGTNTEAFF
.,TRBJ2-5,few,TRBV27,TGTGCCAGCAGTTTAATAGTGTACCAAGAGACCCAGTACTTC,CASSLIVYQETQYF
TRBD1,TRBJ2-2,.,TRBV15,TGTGCCACCAGCAGACGGACAGGGTCAAGCACCGGGGAGCTGTTTTTT,CATSRRTGSSTGELFF
.,TRBJ2-7,.,TRBV11-2,TGTGCCACCAGCCGTCAAGGGTACGAGCAGTACTTC,CATSRQGYEQYF
.,TRBJ1-1,few,TRBV7-2,TGTGCCAGCAGCTCCCCCGCGAAGCCTGAAGCTTTCTTT,CASSSPAKPEAFF